This T cell receptor beta chain came from a study of PD-1 blockade in classical Hodgkin lymphoma. Findings and limits, study-wide: Individuals who commenced nivolumab within less than 1 year of ASCT were excluded.

Each and every patient relapsed after autologous stem cell transplantation, and patients got differing brentuximab vedotin exposure. Assay used: immunoSEQ multiplex PCR; TCRdb lists only in-frame clones, some missing. The sample holds over 85,000 clones, about four fifths seen once. In regard to this clone: Its specificity is not known.

This TCR was sampled from a human donor with classical Hodgkin lymphoma. The source material was peripheral blood mononuclear cells (PBMCs), sampled before the second cycle of nivolumab.

CDR3 region: CSVPGAHRYEQYF. For the CDR3, the DNA is TGCAGCGTCCCCGGGGCCCATCGCTACGAGCAGTACTTC. The chain carries TRBV29-1 and TRBJ2-7; perhaps D is TRBD1 or TRBD2 (5 bases each). V shed 6 bases and J shed 3 bases, with 15 bases lying between them. The CDR3 covers 13 residues. CDR1 and CDR2 from the germline V gene are SQVTM and ANQGSEA.